This T cell receptor (beta chain) was identified during a study of T cells after yellow fever vaccination. TCRdb itself ran the 5' RACE reads through MiXCR, one entry per CDR3 protein. The profile shows about 630,000 distinct CDR3 sequences, 9% to 15% of them singletons. The CDR3 runs 12 residues. With 1 base removed from V and 6 bases from J, the gap between germline ends came to 6 bases. Germline V lookup: CDR1 SEHNR, CDR2 FQNEAQ (reference sequence). The rearrangement uses TRBV7-9 and TRBJ1-1; D is undetermined. Source: PBMCs, taken on the day of the yellow fever booster vaccination. This TCR was sampled from a man younger than 45 who received the YFV17D yellow fever vaccine. Written as DNA, the CDR3 is TGTGCCAGCAGCTTAGGTCGGTCTGAAGCTTTCTTT. It translates to CASSLGRSEAFF.